This T cell receptor (beta chain) was found in a study of molecular identifiers for immune sequencing clone quantification. Comment on this clonotype: Its antigen remains unidentified.

Naive CD8 T cell sorting was performed on the CD8+CD4-CCR7+CD45RA+ phenotype. Study-level results: Barcode collisions between identical TCR molecules could shrink estimates of highly expanded clone sizes. Clones that exceeded 20 RNA copies held over 97% of effector molecules, yet under 1% in naive cells.

V lost 8 bases, J lost 9 bases, and 20 bases lay in between. The CDR3 contains 14 residues. Both previously described methods and listed TCR primers were employed to make bulk TCR libraries. TCRdb re-called the PCR reads with MiXCR, one entry per CDR3 protein. The table shows under 650,000 distinct CDR3 sequences, with around 20% occurring only once. The chain employs TRBV12-3 or TRBV12-4 and TRBJ2-1; D gene uncertain. The clonotype comes from a human donor in good health. Some libraries in this study had Jurkat cell RNA spiked in. The material sequenced was naive CD8+ T cells from blood, with Jurkat cell RNA spiked in. Subset defined: FACS-sorted CD8+CD4-CCR7+CD45RA+ naive T cells. The CDR3 DNA is TGTGCCAGCTCTACAGCTCTTCCTGTGAGTGAGCAGTTCTTC. Its translation is CASSTALPVSEQFF.